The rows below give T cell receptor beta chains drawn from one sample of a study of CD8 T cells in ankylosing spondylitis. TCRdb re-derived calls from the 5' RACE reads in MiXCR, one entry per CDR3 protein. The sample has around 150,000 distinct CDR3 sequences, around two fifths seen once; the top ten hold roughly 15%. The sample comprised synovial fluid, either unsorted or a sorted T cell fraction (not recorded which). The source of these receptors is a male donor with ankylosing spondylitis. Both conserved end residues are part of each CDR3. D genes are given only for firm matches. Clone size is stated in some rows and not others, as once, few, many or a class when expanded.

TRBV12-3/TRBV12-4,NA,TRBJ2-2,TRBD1,TGTGCCAGCAGGGGCTATCTGGACAGGGGATACACCGGGGAGCTGTTTTTT,CASRGYLDRGYTGELFF
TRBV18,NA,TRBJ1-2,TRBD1,TGTGCCAGCTCGCACGACAGGGGGCTTTCGGGCTACACCTTC,CASSHDRGLSGYTF
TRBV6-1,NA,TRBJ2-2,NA,TGTGCCAGTACTAGGTCCTCAGCCGGGGAGCTGTTTTTT,CASTRSSAGELFF
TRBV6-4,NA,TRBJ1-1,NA,TGTGCCAGCAGTGATTCGGCGGGGAGTGAAGCTTTCTTT,CASSDSAGSEAFF
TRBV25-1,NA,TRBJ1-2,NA,TGTGCCAGCAGTGAATTTAACGGGGACACTCCTAACTATGGCTACACCTTC,CASSEFNGDTPNYGYTF
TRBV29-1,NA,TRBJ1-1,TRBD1,TGCAGCGCGGGACAGGAGAACACTGAAGCTTTCTTT,CSAGQENTEAFF
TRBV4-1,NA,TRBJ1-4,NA,TGCGCCAGCAGCCAAGATCCGGGGGCCAATGAAAAACTGTTTTTT,CASSQDPGANEKLFF
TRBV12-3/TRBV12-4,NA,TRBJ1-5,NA,TGTGCCAGCACCCTGGGGGGTCAGCCCCAGCATTTT,CASTLGGQPQHF
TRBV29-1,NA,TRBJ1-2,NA,TGCAGCGTATATCCGGACAGAGATGGGGGCTACACCTTC,CSVYPDRDGGYTF
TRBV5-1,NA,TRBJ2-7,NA,TGCGCCAGCAGCTTCGGGGGATGGTACGAGCAGTACTTC,CASSFGGWYEQYF
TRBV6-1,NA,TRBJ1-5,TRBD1,TGTGCCAGCAGTGAACCCTCCGACAGGGAGGATCAGCCCCAGCATTTT,CASSEPSDREDQPQHF
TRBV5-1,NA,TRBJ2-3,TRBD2,TGCGCCAGCAGCGCCGGACTAGAAGCGGGTACGCAGTATTTT,CASSAGLEAGTQYF
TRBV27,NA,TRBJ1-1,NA,TGTGCCAGCAGTTGGGCCGCGTGGAGTGAAGCTTTCTTT,CASSWAAWSEAFF
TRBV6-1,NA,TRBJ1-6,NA,TGTGCCAGCAGTAGGACAGCATCAAATTCACCCCTCCACTTT,CASSRTASNSPLHF
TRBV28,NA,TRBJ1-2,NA,TGTGCCAGCAGTTTTACGTCCGCCTGGGACACACGGGATGGCTACACCTTC,CASSFTSAWDTRDGYTF
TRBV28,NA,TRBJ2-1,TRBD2,TGTGCCAGCAACACATGGACTAGCGGAAGTCCCAACAATGAGCAGTTCTTC,CASNTWTSGSPNNEQFF
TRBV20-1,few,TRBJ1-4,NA,TGCAGTGCTAGAGTTCCGGGGGCGCGGGAAAAACTGTTTTTT,CSARVPGAREKLFF
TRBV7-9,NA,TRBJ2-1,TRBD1,TGTGCCAGCAGCTCGGGACAGACCATCGACAATGAGCAGTTCTTC,CASSSGQTIDNEQFF
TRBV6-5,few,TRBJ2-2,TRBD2,TGTGCCAGCAGTTACTCGATAAGCGGGATAAACACCGGGGAGCTGTTTTTT,CASSYSISGINTGELFF
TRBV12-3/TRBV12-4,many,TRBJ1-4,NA,TGTGCCAGCAGTTCTGGGTTGGGGGGGCTTCGTGAAAAACTGTTTTTT,CASSSGLGGLREKLFF
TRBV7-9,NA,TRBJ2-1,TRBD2,TGTGCCAGCAGCACCCTAGCGGGAGTATACAATGAGCAGTTCTTC,CASSTLAGVYNEQFF
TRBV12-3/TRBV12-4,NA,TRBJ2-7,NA,TGTGCCAGCAGTTTAGTGAGTCGAGGCTGGGTGTACTTC,CASSLVSRGWVYF
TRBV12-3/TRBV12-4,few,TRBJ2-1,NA,TGTGCCAGCAGTATGCGGGATAGGGCCTACAATGAGCAGTTCTTC,CASSMRDRAYNEQFF
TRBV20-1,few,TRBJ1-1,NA,TGCAGTGCAACTGGAGGGTCGCACACTGAAGCTTTCTTT,CSATGGSHTEAFF
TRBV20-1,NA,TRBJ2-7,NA,TGCAGTGCTAGAGTAAGCCCGAGGACGGTTCGATACGAGCAGTACTTC,CSARVSPRTVRYEQYF
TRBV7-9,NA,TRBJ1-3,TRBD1,TGTGCCAGCAGCCTCGGACAGGGCACCATATATTTT,CASSLGQGTIYF
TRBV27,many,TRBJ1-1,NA,TGTGCCAGCAGTTCTGGGACCGCGAACACTGAAGCTTTCTTT,CASSSGTANTEAFF
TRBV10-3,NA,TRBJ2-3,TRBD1,TGTGCCATCAAGCCCCGGGACAGCCCCACAGATACGCAGTATTTT,CAIKPRDSPTDTQYF
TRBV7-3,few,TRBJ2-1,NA,TGTGCCAGCAGCCCCGTGGTGGGGGGATACAATGAGCAGTTCTTC,CASSPVVGGYNEQFF